The 22 T cell receptor beta chains in this list originate from one sample, sequenced in a study of glioma-infiltrating T cells. TCR alpha and beta CDR3 regions were amplified from RNA using iRepertoire nested multiplex PCR. TCRdb itself ran the multiplex PCR reads through MiXCR, one entry per CDR3 protein. This sample carries 300,000 to 450,000 distinct CDR3 sequences, roughly two fifths of them seen once, and the ten largest clones take 12%. Sequencing input: glioma tissue, nonneoplastic brain tissue, or PBMCs (not recorded which). These receptors originate from a human donor with low-grade glioma or glioblastoma, undergoing nonglioma brain surgery, or in good health (not recorded which).

On this clonotype itself: A read error may account for a junction end that differs from germline. The gene calls are TRBV7-2 and TRBJ2-4; unclear D gene. The germline V gene encodes CDR1 SGHTA and CDR2 FQGNSA. The CDR3 extends over 12 amino acids. The CDR3 reads CVSSYSKNIQYF. CDR3 in DNA: TGTGTCAGCAGTTATTCGAAAAACATTCAGTACTTC.

There are a few counts of this clonotype. The rearrangement joins TRBV7-2 to TRBJ2-3, with a possible D match to TRBD2 (5 bases). The V end was cut by 1 base, the J end by 2 bases, with 7 bases between. Germline lookup yields CDR1 SGHTA and CDR2 FQGNSA. This CDR3 has 14 amino acids. In DNA, the CDR3 is TGTGCCAGCAGCTTAGGAGGGCCCACAGATACGCAGTATTTT. This encodes CASSLGGPTDTQYF.

This clonotype showed up just a few times. The gene calls are TRBV6-2 or TRBV6-3 and TRBJ1-4, with no clear D. The CDR3 covers 14 residues. The V gene lost 8 bases and the J gene lost 4 bases, with 14 bases spanning the gap. Germline CDR1 reads MNHEY; CDR2 reads SVGEGT. For the CDR3, the DNA is TGTGCCAGCGATCAGGACGGGTATAATGAAAAACTGTTTTTT. Translation: CASDQDGYNEKLFF.

V usage is TRBV4-1 and J usage is TRBJ2-1; D is perhaps TRBD1 (6 bases). The J call is in doubt because the DNA end fits TRBJ2-5 better. The CDR3 totals 16 residues. Germline V gene data show CDR1 as MGHRA and CDR2 as YSYEKL. This CDR3 reads CASSQGLEGEQETQYF. The CDR3 nucleotides read TGCGCCAGCAGCCAAGGGCTAGAGGGGGAACAAGAGACCCAGTACTTC.

The chain combines TRBV27 with TRBJ1-1; tentatively, D is TRBD1 (6 bases). V lost 0 bases and J lost 1, with 12 bases in between. The CDR3 extends over 16 amino acids. The germline V gene has CDR1 MNHEY and CDR2 SMNVEV (reference sequence). Written as DNA, the CDR3 is TGTGCCAGCAGTTTATCAGGGGGGCTGAGGAACACTGAAGCTTTCTTT. It specifies CASSLSGGLRNTEAFF.

This clonotype was seen only a few times. The V and J genes are TRBV11-2 and TRBJ1-1; D ambiguous. Germline CDR1 SGHAT, CDR2 FQNNGV. V was clipped by 2 bases and J by 11 bases, with 18 bases between them. This CDR3 region has 14 residues. The CDR3 sequence: CASSLSTWAYSAFF. The CDR3 region has the DNA TGTGCCAGCAGCTTATCTACGTGGGCGTATAGTGCTTTCTTT.

Concerning this clonotype: Being one base from a much bigger clone, this may be a read error. The chain employs TRBV20-1 and TRBJ1-5, with TRBD1 matching 7 bases. This CDR3 spans 13 amino acids. Germline lookup yields CDR1 DFQATT and CDR2 SNEGSKA (reference sequence). Unmatched junction bases numbered 11, after V lost 6 bases and J lost 9 bases. CDR3 in DNA: TGCAGTGCCCAAGGACAGGCCGGGCTGCCCCAGCATTTT. This translates into CSAQGQAGLPQHF.

A word on this clonotype: Possible read error: a much larger clone is one base away. The gene calls are TRBV27 and TRBJ1-5; 9 positions match TRBD1. J gave up 5 bases and V 0 bases, and 17 bases lay outside the gene matches. The germline V gene encodes CDR1 MNHEY and CDR2 SMNVEV (reference sequence). The CDR3 extends over 20 amino acids. The CDR3 loop reads CASSLSELDRGCCRDQPQHF. The CDR3 region has the DNA TGTGCCAGCAGTTTATCGGAGTTGGACAGGGGTTGTTGTAGGGATCAGCCCCAGCATTTT.

This clonotype turned up a few times. V is TRBV11-2 and J is TRBJ1-6, with D perhaps TRBD1 (5 bases). V lost 5 bases and J 8 bases, leaving 22 bases between the germline ends. This CDR3 has 17 residues. Looked up from germline, CDR1 is SGHAT and CDR2 is FQNNGV. CDR3 in amino acids: CASSLQWGIPIHSPLHF. CDR3 in DNA: TGTGCCAGCAGCCTCCAATGGGGCATACCTATCCATTCACCCCTCCACTTT.

The chain has TRBV20-1 and TRBJ2-2; D unresolved. CDR1 is DFQATT, CDR2 SNEGSKA, per germline (reference sequence). The ends were cut back, 6 bases at V and 2 bases at J, with 13 bases in the middle. This CDR3 is 14 amino acids long. CDR3 sequence: CSASRPANTGELFF. The CDR3 DNA sequence: TGCAGTGCCTCTAGGCCTGCCAACACCGGGGAGCTGTTTTTT.

This clonotype has only a few counts. V and J are TRBV20-1 and TRBJ1-5, with a tentative D call TRBD1 (5 bases). The germline CDR1 and CDR2 sequences are DFQATT and SNEGSKA (reference sequence). Trimming took 3 bases from V and 4 from J, leaving 22 bases between them. This CDR3 spans 17 amino acids. CDR3 in amino acids: CSASDLPGTRFNQPQHF. The CDR3 nucleotides read TGCAGTGCTAGTGATCTGCCCGGGACTCGGTTTAATCAGCCCCAGCATTTT.

Note on this clonotype: A much larger clone lies one base from this, so it may be a read error. V and J are TRBV6-1 and TRBJ1-1, with no clear D. This CDR3 is built from 12 residues. Germline CDR1 reads MNHNS; CDR2 reads SASEGT. With 2 bases removed from V and 11 bases from J, the gap between germline ends came to 12 bases. This chain's CDR3 is CASSEFTGRAFF. CDR3 coding DNA: TGTGCCAGCAGTGAATTTACGGGGAGGGCTTTCTTT.

This clonotype was seen ten or more times. J is TRBJ2-3 and V is TRBV27; no firm D call. The V gene lost 5 bases and the J gene lost 1 base, with 13 bases spanning the gap. The CDR3 sequence is 15 residues long. Germline V CDR1 and CDR2: MNHEY, SMNVEV (reference sequence). The CDR3 DNA sequence: TGTGCCAGCAGTCCAGTGGTGGCCGGCACAGATACGCAGTATTTT. Translating gives CASSPVVAGTDTQYF.

In the case of this clonotype: A read error is possible here, since a much larger clone lies one base away. V is TRBV27 and J is TRBJ2-7; D may correspond to TRBD1 or TRBD2 (5 bases each). CDR1 is MNHEY and CDR2 is SMNVEV in the germline V gene (reference sequence). The CDR3 contains 14 residues. The chain's CDR3 is CAGSFAGAPYEQYF. CDR3 in DNA: TGTGCCGGCAGTTTTGCCGGGGCCCCCTACGAGCAGTACTTC.

This clonotype was seen a few times. The rearrangement links TRBV7-2 to TRBJ2-7, with 7 nucleotides matching TRBD1. The CDR3 is 13 amino acids. Germline CDR1 is SGHTA and CDR2 is FQGNSA. Trimming took 3 bases from V and 10 from J; bases not matched to a gene: 9. CDR3 residues: CASSLTGPAVQYF. The CDR3 bases are TGTGCCAGCAGCTTGACAGGGCCGGCGGTCCAGTACTTC.

The V gene is TRBV13, the J gene TRBJ1-2; tentative D call: TRBD1 (5 bases). Trimming removed 3 bases from V and 0 bases from J, with 8 bases in between. Per germline, CDR1 PRHDT and CDR2 FYEKMQ (reference sequence). The CDR3 extends over 14 amino acids. The CDR3 sequence: CASSFGTSNYGYTF. In DNA, the CDR3 is TGTGCCAGCAGCTTCGGGACTTCTAACTATGGCTACACCTTC.

The sample holds a few counts of this clonotype. The rearrangement uses TRBV7-9 and TRBJ2-1, with D maybe TRBD2 (6 bases). V shed 5 bases and J shed 7 bases, with 9 bases lying between them. Germline loops: CDR1 SEHNR, CDR2 FQNEAQ (reference sequence). CDR3 length: 12 amino acids. The CDR3: CASSRDLNEQFF. Written as DNA, the CDR3 is TGTGCCAGCAGCCGGGACTTGAATGAGCAGTTCTTC.

This clonotype has a count of ten or more. This rearrangement joins TRBV6-2 or TRBV6-3 to TRBJ2-3; D is ambiguous. The V gene's germline CDR1 is MNHEY and CDR2 SVGEGT. The CDR3 has 14 residues. Between the trimmed V and J ends, which lost 6 bases and 6 bases, there was a span of 16 bases. The CDR3 loop is CASSPLPTEDTQYF. CDR3 sequence (DNA): TGTGCCAGCAGCCCCCTCCCCACAGAGGATACGCAGTATTTT.

On this clonotype itself: Mismatch with germline at one junction end may stem from a read error. CDR3 sequence (DNA): TGTGCCAGCAGCCTCCGACTAGCGGGAGTTGGGGATACGCGGTATTTT. It translates to CASSLRLAGVGDTRYF. The chain joins TRBV7-2 to TRBJ2-3; 12 bases align to TRBD2. The CDR3 sequence is 16 residues long. CDR1 is SGHTA and CDR2 is FQGNSA in the germline V gene.

This clonotype was counted only a few times. The CDR3 region is CASSPLGPGEQFF. CDR3 sequence (DNA): TGTGCCAGCAGCCCCCTGGGGCCGGGTGAGCAGTTCTTC. The rearrangement links TRBV7-6 to TRBJ2-1; weak D call: TRBD1 (5 bases). The CDR3 is 13 amino acids. CDR1 and CDR2 from the germline V gene are SGHVS and FNYEAQ. Trimming pared 5 bases from V and 9 bases from J, leaving 14 bases between.

This clonotype appeared once. One base away lies a much larger clone, so this may be a sequencing read error. The rearrangement joins TRBV20-1 to TRBJ1-1; D not certain. V was cut by 6 bases and J by 12 bases, with 14 bases left in between. Germline V lookup: CDR1 DFQATT, CDR2 SNEGSKA (reference sequence). This CDR3 comprises 10 residues. CDR3 sequence reads: CSALSSQPFF. CDR3 nucleotide sequence: TGCAGTGCCCTTAGCAGCCAACCTTTCTTT.

This sequence joins TRBV10-3 and TRBJ2-1; 11 bases are shared with TRBD2. Trimming cost V 3 bases and J 3 bases; bases outside gene matches: 4. Per germline, CDR1 ENHRY and CDR2 SYGVKD. The CDR3 extends over 16 amino acids. The CDR3 here is CAISETGLAGYNEQFF. The CDR3 coding sequence is TGTGCCATCAGTGAAACCGGACTAGCGGGCTACAATGAGCAGTTCTTC.